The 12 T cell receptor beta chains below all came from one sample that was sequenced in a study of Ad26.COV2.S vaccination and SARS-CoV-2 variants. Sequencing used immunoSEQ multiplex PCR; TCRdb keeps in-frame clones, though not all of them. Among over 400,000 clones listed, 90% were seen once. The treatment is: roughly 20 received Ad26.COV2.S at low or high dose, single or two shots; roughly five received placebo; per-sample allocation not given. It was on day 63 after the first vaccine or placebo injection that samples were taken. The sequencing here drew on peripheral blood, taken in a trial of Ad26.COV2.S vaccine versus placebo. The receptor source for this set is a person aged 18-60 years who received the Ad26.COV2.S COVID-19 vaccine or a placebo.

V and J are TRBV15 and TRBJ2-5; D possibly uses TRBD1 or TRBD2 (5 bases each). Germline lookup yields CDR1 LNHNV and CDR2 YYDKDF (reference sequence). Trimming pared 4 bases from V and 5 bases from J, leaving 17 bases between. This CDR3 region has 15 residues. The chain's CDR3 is CATSTRDGRDETQYF. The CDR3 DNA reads TGTGCCACCAGCACGAGGGACGGGCGCGACGAGACCCAGTACTTC. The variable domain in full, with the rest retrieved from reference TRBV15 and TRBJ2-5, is DAMVIQNPRYQVTQFGKPVTLSCSQTLNHNVMYWYQQKSSQAPKLLFHYYDKDFNNEADTPDNFQSRRPNTSFCFLDIRSPGLGDTAMYLCATSTRDGRDETQYFGPGTRLLVL.

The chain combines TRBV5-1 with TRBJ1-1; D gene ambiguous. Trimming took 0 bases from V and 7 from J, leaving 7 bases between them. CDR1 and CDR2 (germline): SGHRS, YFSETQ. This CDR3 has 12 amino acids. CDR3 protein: CASSLEGVEAFF. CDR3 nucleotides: TGCGCCAGCAGCTTGGAGGGCGTTGAAGCTTTCTTT.

The CDR3 reads CASSPTLGGHYEQYF. The CDR3, as DNA: TGTGCCAGCAGCCCTACTTTGGGGGGGCATTACGAGCAGTACTTC. This rearrangement joins TRBV7-8 to TRBJ2-7, with a weak D call TRBD2 (7 bases). Trimming took 5 bases from V and 4 from J, leaving 18 bases between them. Germline V gene lookup returns CDR1 SGHVS and CDR2 FQNEAQ. The CDR3 is made up of 15 amino acids.

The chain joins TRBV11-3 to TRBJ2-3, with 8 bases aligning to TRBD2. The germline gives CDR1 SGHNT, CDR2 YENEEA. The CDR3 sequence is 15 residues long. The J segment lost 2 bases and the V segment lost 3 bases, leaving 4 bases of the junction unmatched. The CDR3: CASSLGLDDTDTQYF. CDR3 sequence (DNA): TGTGCCAGCAGCTTGGGACTAGATGACACAGATACGCAGTATTTT.

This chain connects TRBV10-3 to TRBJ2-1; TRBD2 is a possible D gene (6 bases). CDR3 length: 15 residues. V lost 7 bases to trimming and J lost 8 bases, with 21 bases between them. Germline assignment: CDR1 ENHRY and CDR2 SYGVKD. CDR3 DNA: TGTGCCATCAAGGTTACACTAGCCACGGGGGATGAGCAGTTCTTC. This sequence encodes CAIKVTLATGDEQFF.

The CDR3 coding sequence is TGCGCCAGCAGCCAAGTTCGCGGCGGGATGGGGTTCTTC. Translation gives CASSQVRGGMGFF. The chain couples TRBV4-3 to TRBJ2-1, with a possible D match to TRBD2 (6 bases). Germline-derived CDR1 and CDR2 are LGHNA and YSLEER. The CDR3 extends over 13 amino acids. The V end lost 1 base, the J end lost 15 bases, and 16 bases lay between the germline ends.

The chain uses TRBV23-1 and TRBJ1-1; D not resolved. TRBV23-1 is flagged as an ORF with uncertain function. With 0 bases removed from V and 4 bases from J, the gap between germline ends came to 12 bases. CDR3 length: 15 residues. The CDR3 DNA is TGCGCCAGCAGTCAATCGTGGAGGCAGATCACTGAAGCTTTCTTT. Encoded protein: CASSQSWRQITEAFF.

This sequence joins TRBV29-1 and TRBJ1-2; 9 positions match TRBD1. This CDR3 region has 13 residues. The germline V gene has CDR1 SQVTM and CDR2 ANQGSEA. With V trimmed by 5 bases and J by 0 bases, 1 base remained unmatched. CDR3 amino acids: CSVTGGPNYGYTF. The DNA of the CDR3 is TGCAGCGTTACAGGGGGCCCTAACTATGGCTACACCTTC. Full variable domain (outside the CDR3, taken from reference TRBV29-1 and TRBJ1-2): SAVISQKPSRDICQRGTSLTIQCQVDSQVTMMFWYRQQPGQSLTLIATANQGSEATYESGFVIDKFPISRPNLTFSTLTVSNMSPEDSSIYLCSVTGGPNYGYTFGSGTRLTVV.

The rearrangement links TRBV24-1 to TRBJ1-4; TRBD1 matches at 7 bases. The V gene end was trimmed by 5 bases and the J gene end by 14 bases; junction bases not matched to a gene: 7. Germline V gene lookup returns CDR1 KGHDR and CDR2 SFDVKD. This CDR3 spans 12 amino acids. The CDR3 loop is CATSAPTGRLFF. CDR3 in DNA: TGTGCCACCAGTGCCCCGACAGGGAGGCTGTTTTTT.

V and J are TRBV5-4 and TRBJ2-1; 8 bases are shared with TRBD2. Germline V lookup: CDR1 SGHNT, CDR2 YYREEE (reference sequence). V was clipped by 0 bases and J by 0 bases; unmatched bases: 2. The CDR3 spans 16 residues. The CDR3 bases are TGTGCCAGCAGCTTGGGTCGGGGGGGCTCCTACAATGAGCAGTTCTTC. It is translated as CASSLGRGGSYNEQFF.

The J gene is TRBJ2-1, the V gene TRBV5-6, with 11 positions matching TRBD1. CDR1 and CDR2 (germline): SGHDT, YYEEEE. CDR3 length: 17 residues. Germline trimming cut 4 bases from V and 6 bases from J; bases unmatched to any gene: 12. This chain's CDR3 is CASSLLTGQGVSNEQFF. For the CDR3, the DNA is TGTGCCAGCAGCCTTCTGACGGGACAGGGGGTTAGCAATGAGCAGTTCTTC.

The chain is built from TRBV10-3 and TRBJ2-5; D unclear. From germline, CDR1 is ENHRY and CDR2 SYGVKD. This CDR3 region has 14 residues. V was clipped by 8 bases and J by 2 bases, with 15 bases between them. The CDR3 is CAISDVSSQETQYF. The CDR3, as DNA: TGTGCCATCTCGGACGTAAGCTCTCAAGAGACCCAGTACTTC.